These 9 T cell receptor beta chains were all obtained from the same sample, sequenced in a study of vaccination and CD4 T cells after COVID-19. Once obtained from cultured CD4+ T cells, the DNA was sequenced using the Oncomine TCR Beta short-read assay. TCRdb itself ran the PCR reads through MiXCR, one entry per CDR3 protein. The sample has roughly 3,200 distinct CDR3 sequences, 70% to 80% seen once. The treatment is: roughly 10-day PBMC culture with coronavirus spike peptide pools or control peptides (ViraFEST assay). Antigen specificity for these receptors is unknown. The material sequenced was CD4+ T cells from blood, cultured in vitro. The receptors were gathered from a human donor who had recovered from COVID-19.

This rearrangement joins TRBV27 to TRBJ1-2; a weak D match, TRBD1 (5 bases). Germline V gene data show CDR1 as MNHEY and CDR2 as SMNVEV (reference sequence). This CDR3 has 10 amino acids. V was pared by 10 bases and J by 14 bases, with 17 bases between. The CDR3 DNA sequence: TGTGCCACCTCAGTAGGGACGCGTACCTTC. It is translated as CATSVGTRTF.

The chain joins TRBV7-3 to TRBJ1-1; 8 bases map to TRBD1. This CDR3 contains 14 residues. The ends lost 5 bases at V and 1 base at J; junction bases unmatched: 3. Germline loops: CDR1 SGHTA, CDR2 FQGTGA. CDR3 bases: TGTGCCAGCAGCATCGGGACAGGGAACACTGAAGCTTTCTTT. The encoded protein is CASSIGTGNTEAFF.

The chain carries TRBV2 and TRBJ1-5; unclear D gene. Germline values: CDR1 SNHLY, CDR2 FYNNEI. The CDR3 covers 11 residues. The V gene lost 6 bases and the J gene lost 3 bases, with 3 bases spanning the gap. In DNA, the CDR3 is TGTGCCAGCAGGGTCAATCAGCCCCAGCATTTT. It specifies CASRVNQPQHF.

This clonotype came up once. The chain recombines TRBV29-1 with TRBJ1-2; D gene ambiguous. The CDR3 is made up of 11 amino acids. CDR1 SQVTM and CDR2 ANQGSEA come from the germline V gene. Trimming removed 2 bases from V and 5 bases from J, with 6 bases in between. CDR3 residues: CSVEQVYGYTF. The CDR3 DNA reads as TGCAGCGTTGAACAGGTTTATGGCTACACCTTC.

The CDR3 loop reads CASSLNDQPQHF. The CDR3 nucleotides are TGTGCCAGCAGTTTAAACGATCAGCCCCAGCATTTT. V is TRBV27 and J is TRBJ1-5; D call uncertain. The V end was cut by 2 bases, the J end by 5 bases, with 4 bases between. The CDR3 has 12 amino acids. Germline CDR1 MNHEY, CDR2 SMNVEV (reference sequence).

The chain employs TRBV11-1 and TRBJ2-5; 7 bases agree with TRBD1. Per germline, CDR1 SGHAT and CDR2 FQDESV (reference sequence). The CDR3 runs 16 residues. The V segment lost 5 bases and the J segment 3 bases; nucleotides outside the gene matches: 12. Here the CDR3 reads CASSARQGSAKETQYF. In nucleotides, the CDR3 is TGTGCCAGCAGCGCAAGACAGGGTTCCGCTAAAGAGACCCAGTACTTC.

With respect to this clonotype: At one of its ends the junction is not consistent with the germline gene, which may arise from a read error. The CDR3 loop reads CASSFGDKGLSSYEQYF. CDR3 sequence (DNA): TGCGCCAGCAGCTTCGGAGACAAGGGACTTAGCTCCTACGAGCAGTACTTC. The V gene is TRBV7-9, the J gene TRBJ2-7; tentatively, D is TRBD2 (6 bases). The CDR3 is made up of 17 amino acids. Germline loops: CDR1 SEHNR, CDR2 FQNEAQ (reference sequence).

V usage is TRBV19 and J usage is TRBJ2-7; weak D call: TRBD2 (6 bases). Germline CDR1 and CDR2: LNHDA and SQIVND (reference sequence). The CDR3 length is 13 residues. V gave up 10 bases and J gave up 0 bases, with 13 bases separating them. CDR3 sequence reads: CAIPGGASYEQYF. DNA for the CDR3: TGTGCCATCCCAGGCGGGGCCTCCTACGAGCAGTACTTC.

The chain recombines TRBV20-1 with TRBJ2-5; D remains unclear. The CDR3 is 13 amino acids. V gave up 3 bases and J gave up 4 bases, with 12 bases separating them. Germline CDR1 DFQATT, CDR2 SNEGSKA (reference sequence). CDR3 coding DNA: TGCAGTGCTAGGGCCCCTGGCGGAGAGACCCAGTACTTC. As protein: CSARAPGGETQYF.